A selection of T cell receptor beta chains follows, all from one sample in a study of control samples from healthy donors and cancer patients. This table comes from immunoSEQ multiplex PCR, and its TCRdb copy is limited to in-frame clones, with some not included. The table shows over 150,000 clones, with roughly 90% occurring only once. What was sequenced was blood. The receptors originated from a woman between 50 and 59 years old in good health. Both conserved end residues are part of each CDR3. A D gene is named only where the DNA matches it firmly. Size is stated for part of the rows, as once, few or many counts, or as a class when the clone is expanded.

CASSSTGGANEQFF | TGTGCCAGCAGTTCAACAGGGGGGGCCAATGAGCAGTTCTTC | NA | TRBJ2-1 | 14 | TRBV27 | NA
CASSQTGAEKLFF | TGTGCCAGCAGCCAAACGGGGGCCGAAAAACTGTTTTTT | NA | TRBJ1-4 | 13 | TRBV3-1/TRBV3-2 | NA
CASSLGVQGYGYTF | TGTGCCAGCAGCTTAGGGGTTCAGGGCTATGGCTACACCTTC | NA | TRBJ1-2 | 14 | TRBV7-2 | NA
CASSVLGAGNEKLFF | TGTGCCAGCAGCGTACTGGGCGCGGGTAATGAAAAACTGTTTTTT | NA | TRBJ1-4 | 15 | TRBV9 | NA
CASPAGHLSSTEAFF | TGTGCCAGCCCAGCGGGACATCTAAGCAGCACTGAAGCTTTCTTT | NA | TRBJ1-1 | 15 | TRBV6-5 | NA
CASSETSHEQFF | TGTGCCAGCAGCGAGACTAGCCATGAGCAGTTCTTC | once | TRBJ2-1 | 12 | TRBV9 | TRBD2
CAIRGTTTDTQYF | TGTGCCATCAGGGGGACTACCACAGATACGCAGTATTTT | NA | TRBJ2-3 | 13 | TRBV10-3 | TRBD2
CSVDGTRTKHGYTF | TGCAGCGTTGACGGTACCAGGACCAAACATGGCTACACCTTC | NA | TRBJ1-2 | 14 | TRBV29-1 | NA
CAANPQLMNSRNTIYF | TGTGCCGCAAACCCCCAGCTAATGAACTCTAGAAACACCATATATTTT | NA | TRBJ1-3 | 16 | TRBV10-3 | NA
CAISERGDQETQYF | TGTGCCATCAGTGAGCGGGGGGACCAAGAGACCCAGTACTTC | NA | TRBJ2-5 | 14 | TRBV10-3 | TRBD2
CASSLDGREARDEQFF | TGTGCCAGCAGCTTAGATGGGCGGGAGGCCAGGGATGAGCAGTTCTTC | NA | TRBJ2-1 | 16 | TRBV11-3 | TRBD2
CATSPGQQETQYF | TGTGCCACCAGTCCGGGACAGCAAGAGACCCAGTACTTC | NA | TRBJ2-5 | 13 | TRBV24-1 | TRBD1
CASSSRNPGQGSRNTEAFF | TGTGCCAGCAGCTCCCGGAATCCTGGACAGGGGAGTAGGAACACTGAAGCTTTCTTT | NA | TRBJ1-1 | 19 | TRBV11-3 | TRBD1
CASSSTKQGYEQYF | TGTGCCAGCAGCTCGACTAAACAGGGCTACGAGCAGTACTTC | NA | TRBJ2-7 | 14 | TRBV28 | NA
CASSFVDRGTGSPLHF | TGTGCCAGCAGCTTTGTGGACAGGGGAACGGGTTCACCCCTCCACTTT | NA | TRBJ1-6 | 16 | TRBV7-8 | TRBD1
CASSTGYTEAFF | TGTGCCAGCAGTACAGGTTACACTGAAGCTTTCTTT | NA | TRBJ1-1 | 12 | TRBV6-5 | NA
CASSYSIVQAYHYGYTF | TGTGCCAGCAGTTACTCGATCGTACAGGCGTATCACTATGGCTACACCTTC | once | TRBJ1-2 | 17 | TRBV6-2/TRBV6-3 | NA
CASSIGPGTDYGYTF | TGTGCCAGTAGTATAGGTCCAGGGACGGACTATGGCTACACCTTC | many | TRBJ1-2 | 15 | TRBV19 | NA
CASSAGRGSGVTDTQYF | TGTGCCAGCAGCGCCGGACGGGGTAGCGGGGTCACAGATACGCAGTATTTT | NA | TRBJ2-3 | 17 | TRBV9 | TRBD2
CASSNSPGATNEKLFF | TGTGCCAGCAGTAACTCGCCGGGGGCAACTAATGAAAAACTGTTTTTT | NA | TRBJ1-4 | 16 | TRBV28 | NA
CASTPDGVNTEAFF | TGTGCCAGCACCCCGGACGGAGTGAACACTGAAGCTTTCTTT | NA | TRBJ1-1 | 14 | TRBV7-2 | NA
CASTLGIPYNEQFF | TGTGCCAGTACCCTAGGCATCCCGTACAATGAGCAGTTCTTC | NA | TRBJ2-1 | 14 | TRBV19 | NA
CASEGQGNSPLHF | TGTGCCAGCGAGGGACAGGGGAATTCACCCCTCCACTTT | NA | TRBJ1-6 | 13 | TRBV2 | TRBD1
CASSPGDRTDTQYF | TGTGCCAGCAGCCCTGGGGACCGCACAGATACGCAGTATTTT | NA | TRBJ2-3 | 14 | TRBV7-3 | NA
CSARTAPDSPLHF | TGCAGCGCCAGGACGGCCCCTGATTCACCCCTCCACTTT | NA | TRBJ1-6 | 13 | TRBV29-1 | NA
CASSWRRPGTEAFF | TGTGCCAGCAGCTGGAGGAGGCCAGGGACTGAAGCTTTCTTT | NA | TRBJ1-1 | 14 | TRBV5-6 | NA
CASSLDRGTDGYTF | TGTGCCAGCAGCCTGGACAGGGGCACCGATGGCTACACCTTC | few | TRBJ1-2 | 14 | TRBV7-8 | TRBD1
CSVTRRFTDTQYF | TGCAGCGTGACTAGGAGGTTCACAGATACGCAGTATTTT | NA | TRBJ2-3 | 13 | TRBV29-1 | NA
CASSADHSGSSYNEQFF | TGTGCCAGCAGCGCGGACCATAGCGGGAGTTCCTACAATGAGCAGTTCTTC | NA | TRBJ2-1 | 17 | TRBV4-2 | TRBD2
CASSQVRADLDYGYTF | TGTGCCAGCAGCCAAGTAAGGGCAGACCTGGACTATGGCTACACCTTC | NA | TRBJ1-2 | 16 | TRBV3-1/TRBV3-2 | NA
CASSSGRNSPLHF | TGTGCCAGCAGCTCGGGACGGAATTCACCCCTCCACTTT | NA | TRBJ1-6 | 13 | TRBV11-2 | NA
CASSLTGAGANVLTF | TGTGCCAGCAGCCTTACAGGGGCGGGGGCCAACGTCCTGACTTTC | NA | TRBJ2-6 | 15 | TRBV6-2/TRBV6-3 | TRBD1
CASSVENSATYNEQFF | TGTGCCAGCAGCGTAGAGAATAGCGCAACCTACAATGAGCAGTTCTTC | NA | TRBJ2-1 | 16 | TRBV9 | NA
CASSIDSYSGNTIYF | TGTGCCAGCAGCATCGACAGCTACTCTGGAAACACCATATATTTT | NA | TRBJ1-3 | 15 | TRBV5-4 | NA
CASSPGRDRVCNQPQHF | TGTGCCAGCAGCCCAGGGCGGGACAGGGTTTGCAATCAGCCCCAGCATTTT | NA | TRBJ1-5 | 17 | TRBV7-3 | TRBD1
CASSLRIGGGFYEQYF | TGTGCCAGCAGTTTAAGAATCGGGGGGGGCTTCTACGAGCAGTACTTC | NA | TRBJ2-7 | 16 | TRBV28 | TRBD2
CASSDRGLGPQPQHF | TGTGCCAGCAGTGACAGGGGGCTGGGTCCGCAGCCCCAGCATTTT | once | TRBJ1-5 | 15 | TRBV6-4 | TRBD1
CASSSPTGGNQPQHF | TGTGCCAGCAGTTCGCCTACAGGGGGGAATCAGCCCCAGCATTTT | NA | TRBJ1-5 | 15 | TRBV28 | TRBD1
CASSQPRSGELFF | TGTGCCAGCAGCCAACCCAGGTCCGGGGAGCTGTTTTTT | NA | TRBJ2-2 | 13 | TRBV5-4 | NA
CASSPGTSGETQYF | TGTGCCAGCAGCCCCGGGACTTCCGGAGAGACCCAGTACTTC | NA | TRBJ2-5 | 14 | TRBV7-3 | NA
CASSGRLAGGLNEQFF | TGTGCCAGCAGCGGTAGACTAGCGGGGGGCCTGAATGAGCAGTTCTTC | NA | TRBJ2-1 | 16 | TRBV28 | TRBD2
CASNPGQAIGYTF | TGTGCCAGCAACCCGGGACAGGCAATTGGCTACACCTTC | few | TRBJ1-2 | 13 | TRBV6-5 | TRBD1
CAWSAPPGTALWDTQYF | TGTGCCTGGAGTGCTCCTCCAGGGACAGCCCTTTGGGATACGCAGTATTTT | NA | TRBJ2-3 | 17 | TRBV30 | TRBD1
CASSLTSVRVPEAFF | TGTGCCAGCAGCTTAACCAGCGTGAGGGTCCCTGAAGCTTTCTTT | NA | TRBJ1-1 | 15 | TRBV9 | NA
CATSDWTVGRFRQFF | TGTGCCACCAGTGATTGGACAGTGGGTCGATTTCGGCAGTTCTTC | NA | TRBJ2-1 | 15 | TRBV24-1 | NA
CASSIQGSPGDTIYF | TGTGCCAGCAGCATCCAAGGGTCCCCGGGGGACACCATATATTTT | NA | TRBJ1-3 | 15 | TRBV9 | NA
CASIRLAGIYNEQFF | TGTGCCAGCATCCGACTAGCGGGAATCTACAATGAGCAGTTCTTC | few | TRBJ2-1 | 15 | TRBV27 | TRBD2
CASSLGDFTEAFF | TGTGCCAGCAGCCTAGGAGATTTCACTGAAGCTTTCTTT | NA | TRBJ1-1 | 13 | TRBV7-9 | NA